The T cell receptor (beta chain) under discussion was sequenced for a study of OX40 agonist ivuxolimab in advanced cancers. Looking at the study overall: The treatment was a fully human IgG2 OX40 agonist, ivuxolimab. The dose-escalation group included hepatocellular carcinoma, melanoma, renal cell carcinoma and head and neck cancer.

About this clone: Its cognate antigen is unknown. This same CDR3 is encoded by further DNA sequences in the sample.

Assay: immunoSEQ multiplex PCR; the TCRdb copy retains only in-frame clones and omits some. The data show around 32,000 clones, roughly 90% seen once. The CDR3 spans 12 residues. V gave up 1 base and J gave up 3 bases, with 4 bases separating them. Germline V lookup: CDR1 SGHKS, CDR2 YYEKEE (reference sequence). Drawing of blood for sampling happened at baseline, at cycle 4 day 1, and at cycle 7 day 1. Overall study findings and caveats: The work left the antigen specificity of expanded peripheral T cells undetermined.

This chain connects TRBV5-5 to TRBJ1-1; D gene uncertain. This material consisted of CD4+ or CD8+ T cells sorted from blood, taken in a trial of the OX40 agonist ivuxolimab. This clonotype was obtained from an adult with an advanced solid tumor such as melanoma, head and neck, liver or kidney cancer. CDR3 in amino acids: CASSLTDTEAFF. Written as DNA, the CDR3 is TGTGCCAGCAGCTTGACTGACACTGAAGCTTTCTTT.